These T cell receptor beta chains were read from a single sample in a study of early stage breast cancer tumors. TCRdb keeps only in-frame clones here, not all; method: immunoSEQ multiplex PCR. Of about 69,000 clones listed, around 80% are singletons. Material: blood. Receptors were obtained from a person aged 35-55 years with breast cancer. The CDR3 runs from the conserved cysteine through the conserved F or W. Fields, in order: V gene, clone size, D gene, J gene, CDR3 DNA, CDR3 protein. D genes are given only for firm matches. Only some rows state a clone size, as once, few, many or a class for expanded clones.

V: TRBV2; size: NA; D: NA; J: TRBJ1-4; DNA: TGTGCCAGCACCTTCCAGAGACTTAATGAAAAACTGTTTTTT; CDR3: CASTFQRLNEKLFF
V: TRBV5-1; size: NA; D: TRBD2; J: TRBJ2-1; DNA: TGCGCCAGCAGCTTTGGACTAGCATTCTACAATGAGCAGTTCTTC; CDR3: CASSFGLAFYNEQFF
V: TRBV6-5; size: once; D: NA; J: TRBJ1-1; DNA: TGTGCCAGCAGACGACAGGTGGAAATCTCTGAAGCTTTCTTT; CDR3: CASRRQVEISEAFF
V: TRBV13; size: NA; D: NA; J: TRBJ1-1; DNA: TGTGCCAGCAGCCCTCGGGGAGCGAACACTGAAGCTTTCTTT; CDR3: CASSPRGANTEAFF
V: TRBV12-5; size: few; D: TRBD1; J: TRBJ2-2; DNA: TGTGCTAGTGGACCGGGGACAGGCTATGGGGGGGAGCTGTTTTTT; CDR3: CASGPGTGYGGELFF
V: TRBV6-4; size: NA; D: NA; J: TRBJ2-3; DNA: TGTGCCAGCAGTGACGGGAGCACAGATACGCAGTATTTT; CDR3: CASSDGSTDTQYF
V: TRBV27; size: NA; D: NA; J: TRBJ2-1; DNA: TGTGCCAGTTCACCCCAGGGGGGGATATACAATGAGCAGTTCTTC; CDR3: CASSPQGGIYNEQFF
V: TRBV20-1; size: NA; D: NA; J: TRBJ2-5; DNA: TGCAGTGCTCCAGGAGAGACCCAGTACTTC; CDR3: CSAPGETQYF
V: TRBV11-2; size: NA; D: TRBD2; J: TRBJ2-1; DNA: TGTGCCAGCAGCCCAAAAAGACTAGCGGGAAACAATGAGCAGTTCTTC; CDR3: CASSPKRLAGNNEQFF
V: TRBV30; size: NA; D: NA; J: TRBJ1-4; DNA: TGTGCCTGGGGACGCCCAGAGGTCGTGGGACTGTTTTTT; CDR3: CAWGRPEVVGLFF
V: TRBV30; size: NA; D: TRBD1; J: TRBJ2-5; DNA: TGTGCCTGGAGTACAGGGGAAGAGACCCAGTACTTC; CDR3: CAWSTGEETQYF
V: TRBV28; size: NA; D: NA; J: TRBJ2-7; DNA: TGTGCCAGCTTGGGATTGGGAAACGAGCAGTACTTC; CDR3: CASLGLGNEQYF
V: TRBV12-5; size: NA; D: NA; J: TRBJ2-1; DNA: TGTGCTAGTGGTTTGTTAATCGGTCGGGAGACCCCCTACAATGAGCAGTTCTTC; CDR3: CASGLLIGRETPYNEQFF
V: TRBV19; size: NA; D: TRBD1; J: TRBJ1-5; DNA: TGTGCCAGTAGTATAGATTGGACCGAGACAGGGGCGCAGGGCAATCAGCCCCAGCATTTT; CDR3: CASSIDWTETGAQGNQPQHF
V: TRBV15; size: few; D: NA; J: TRBJ1-4; DNA: TGTGCCACCAGCAGTGGGCAGTTTAATGAAAAACTGTTTTTT; CDR3: CATSSGQFNEKLFF
V: TRBV28; size: NA; D: TRBD1; J: TRBJ1-2; DNA: TGTGCCAGCCATTCAGGGGGGGTTGTGTGGTATGGCTACACCTTC; CDR3: CASHSGGVVWYGYTF
V: TRBV30; size: NA; D: NA; J: TRBJ1-1; DNA: TGTGCCTCCGCGGCCCGAGGGGGTAGCACTGAAGCTTTCTTT; CDR3: CASAARGGSTEAFF
V: TRBV2; size: NA; D: TRBD2; J: TRBJ2-5; DNA: TGTGCCAGCAGCCCAAATAGCGGGAGTGAGACCCAGTACTTC; CDR3: CASSPNSGSETQYF
V: TRBV2; size: NA; D: NA; J: TRBJ2-7; DNA: TGTGCCAGCAGTGAAGCCCGGGGTGGCTCCTACGAGCAGTACTTC; CDR3: CASSEARGGSYEQYF
V: TRBV7-9; size: NA; D: TRBD1; J: TRBJ2-3; DNA: TGTGCCAGCAGCTTCGACAGGGGGATAGATACGCAGTATTTT; CDR3: CASSFDRGIDTQYF
V: TRBV6-4; size: NA; D: NA; J: TRBJ2-2; DNA: TGTGCCAGCAGTGACAGGGACACCGGGGAGCTGTTTTTT; CDR3: CASSDRDTGELFF
V: TRBV28; size: NA; D: NA; J: TRBJ1-1; DNA: TGTGCCAGCAGACTAACAGTTCCCCCTGAAGCTTTCTTT; CDR3: CASRLTVPPEAFF
V: TRBV30; size: NA; D: NA; J: TRBJ1-2; DNA: TGTGCCTGGGACCAAGGGCACGGCTACACCTTC; CDR3: CAWDQGHGYTF
V: TRBV10-3; size: NA; D: TRBD2; J: TRBJ2-2; DNA: TGTGCCATCAGCAGGACTAGCGGAGACACCGGGGAGCTGTTTTTT; CDR3: CAISRTSGDTGELFF
V: TRBV7-9; size: few; D: TRBD1; J: TRBJ1-5; DNA: TGTGCCAGCAGCTTGGATGCGAACAGGGGATCGTCTGGCAATCAGCCCCAGCATTTT; CDR3: CASSLDANRGSSGNQPQHF
V: TRBV7-9; size: NA; D: NA; J: TRBJ2-1; DNA: TGTGCCAGCAGCTTAGGAATATCGGGGAGTGGGGCCAATGAGCAGTTCTTC; CDR3: CASSLGISGSGANEQFF
V: TRBV9; size: NA; D: TRBD2; J: TRBJ2-2; DNA: TGTGCCAGCAGCGTGCTTCCTGGACTAGCGGGAGTATCCGGGGAGCTGTTTTTT; CDR3: CASSVLPGLAGVSGELFF
V: TRBV6-5; size: NA; D: TRBD1; J: TRBJ2-1; DNA: TGTGCCAGCAGTTATTTCACAGGGGGCGCGGGGGAGCAGTTCTTC; CDR3: CASSYFTGGAGEQFF
V: TRBV7-9; size: NA; D: NA; J: TRBJ2-1; DNA: TGTGCCAGCAGCTTTGGTGGGCCCTACAATGAGCAGTTCTTC; CDR3: CASSFGGPYNEQFF
V: TRBV19; size: NA; D: NA; J: TRBJ1-5; DNA: TGTGCCAGTAGTAACGGTGGGGGGGTTAGCAATCAGCCCCAGCATTTT; CDR3: CASSNGGGVSNQPQHF
V: TRBV6-6; size: NA; D: NA; J: TRBJ2-1; DNA: TGTGCCAGCAAAAGTGAAAGGGATGTCGGTGAGCAGTTCTTC; CDR3: CASKSERDVGEQFF
V: TRBV28; size: NA; D: TRBD1; J: TRBJ2-7; DNA: TGTGCCAGCAGTCCATCGACAGGGGTAAACGAGCAGTACTTC; CDR3: CASSPSTGVNEQYF
V: TRBV27; size: NA; D: NA; J: TRBJ2-4; DNA: TGTGCCAGCAGTTCGGGACGAGGAAACATTCAGTACTTC; CDR3: CASSSGRGNIQYF
V: TRBV5-1; size: NA; D: TRBD1; J: TRBJ1-2; DNA: TGCGCCAGCAGCTTGGGACAGGGGCATGGCTACACCTTC; CDR3: CASSLGQGHGYTF
V: TRBV9; size: NA; D: TRBD1; J: TRBJ1-2; DNA: TGTGCCAGCAGCGCGGACAGGGTTTTTGGCTACACCTTC; CDR3: CASSADRVFGYTF
V: TRBV9; size: NA; D: TRBD1; J: TRBJ2-4; DNA: TGTGCCAGCAGCGTGACAGGGGACAAAAACATTCAGTACTTC; CDR3: CASSVTGDKNIQYF
V: TRBV4-1; size: NA; D: TRBD1; J: TRBJ2-7; DNA: TGCGCCAGCAGCCAAGTTGTCCGCAGTGACAGGGGTAATTACGAGCAGTACTTC; CDR3: CASSQVVRSDRGNYEQYF
V: TRBV28; size: NA; D: TRBD1; J: TRBJ1-3; DNA: TGTGCCAGCAGCAGACAGGGAGCTGTCTCTGGAAACACCATATATTTT; CDR3: CASSRQGAVSGNTIYF
V: TRBV5-8; size: few; D: NA; J: TRBJ2-7; DNA: TGTGCCAGCAGCTTTACAGTTGCCTACGAGCAGTACTTC; CDR3: CASSFTVAYEQYF
V: TRBV28; size: few; D: NA; J: TRBJ2-7; DNA: TGTGCCAGCACCCCCGAGGCTACCGGAGACCTTTACGAGCAGTACTTC; CDR3: CASTPEATGDLYEQYF
V: TRBV5-1; size: NA; D: NA; J: TRBJ2-1; DNA: TGCGCCAGCAGCTTGATTCTAGGGAGTAACAATGAGCAGTTCTTC; CDR3: CASSLILGSNNEQFF
V: TRBV27; size: NA; D: NA; J: TRBJ2-3; DNA: TGTGCCAGCAGTTTATCGGGGACTAGCACAGATACGCAGTATTTT; CDR3: CASSLSGTSTDTQYF
V: TRBV28; size: NA; D: TRBD1; J: TRBJ2-6; DNA: TGTGCCACCAGGACAGGTTCTGGGGCCAACGTCCTGACTTTC; CDR3: CATRTGSGANVLTF
V: TRBV28; size: NA; D: TRBD1; J: TRBJ1-4; DNA: TGTGCCAGCAGCCCGGACAGGGCAAAAGACGAAAAACTGTTTTTT; CDR3: CASSPDRAKDEKLFF
V: TRBV30; size: NA; D: NA; J: TRBJ2-5; DNA: TGTGCCTGGACGACTAGTGGGGAAGGGACCCAGTACTTC; CDR3: CAWTTSGEGTQYF
V: TRBV7-9; size: NA; D: TRBD1; J: TRBJ1-4; DNA: TGTGCCAGCAGCACAGTAACAGGGGATGAAAAACTGTTTTTT; CDR3: CASSTVTGDEKLFF
V: TRBV5-1; size: NA; D: NA; J: TRBJ1-1; DNA: TGCGCCAGCAGCCCACAGGGAATTAACACTGAAGCTTTCTTT; CDR3: CASSPQGINTEAFF
V: TRBV6-5; size: NA; D: TRBD1; J: TRBJ1-2; DNA: TGTGCCAGCAGTTTCTCCGGGACAGTGCCCTATGGCTACACCTTC; CDR3: CASSFSGTVPYGYTF
V: TRBV7-9; size: medium-sized; D: NA; J: TRBJ2-1; DNA: TGTGCCAGCAGCTTACCCGACTTAACGGTAAATGAGCAGTTCTTC; CDR3: CASSLPDLTVNEQFF
V: TRBV7-3; size: NA; D: NA; J: TRBJ2-7; DNA: TGTGCCAGCAGCTTAGGTGCAGACTACGAGCAGTACTTC; CDR3: CASSLGADYEQYF
V: TRBV7-9; size: NA; D: TRBD1; J: TRBJ2-7; DNA: TGTGCCAGCAGCTCGGGACAGACCTACGAGCAGTACTTC; CDR3: CASSSGQTYEQYF
V: TRBV4-1; size: NA; D: TRBD1; J: TRBJ2-1; DNA: TGCGCCAGCAGCCAGGTCCCGGGACAGGCTCACAATGAGCAGTTCTTC; CDR3: CASSQVPGQAHNEQFF
V: TRBV28; size: NA; D: NA; J: TRBJ1-5; DNA: TGTGCCAGCAGTCCCGTGACGGGCCAGCCCCAGCATTTT; CDR3: CASSPVTGQPQHF
V: TRBV5-1; size: once; D: NA; J: TRBJ1-1; DNA: TGCGCCAGCAGCGGCGATCTGAACACTGAAGCTTTCTTT; CDR3: CASSGDLNTEAFF
V: TRBV5-1; size: NA; D: NA; J: TRBJ2-5; DNA: TGCGCCAGCAGCTTTCGCGGGATCCAAGAGACCCAGTACTTC; CDR3: CASSFRGIQETQYF
V: TRBV12-2; size: NA; D: NA; J: TRBJ2-7; DNA: TGTGCAAGTCGGAACGTGACTAGCGGGAGTTTCGATTCCTACGAGCAGTACTTC; CDR3: CASRNVTSGSFDSYEQYF
V: TRBV7-9; size: few; D: NA; J: TRBJ2-2; DNA: TGTGCCAGCAGCGAGCTCCGCGGCCCCACCGGGGAGCTGTTTTTT; CDR3: CASSELRGPTGELFF
V: TRBV5-6; size: NA; D: NA; J: TRBJ1-6; DNA: TGTGCCAGCCAAAGCTATAATTCACCCCTCCACTTT; CDR3: CASQSYNSPLHF
V: TRBV27; size: NA; D: NA; J: TRBJ2-7; DNA: TGTGCCAGCATTAACCGGGGGCGAGGAGGGGAGCAGTACTTC; CDR3: CASINRGRGGEQYF